Listed here are 2 T cell receptor beta chains from one sample, sequenced in a study of cytomegalovirus exposure and HLA in healthy donors. PCR employed 60 Vbeta and 13 Jbeta primers. Produced via immunoSEQ multiplex PCR; TCRdb's table is partial and in-frame only. The table has under 150,000 clones, roughly 79% seen once. Material: PBMCs. These receptors were collected from a woman younger than 35 in good health and CMV-seronegative.

This clone has more than one count but fewer than ten. The chain is built from TRBV5-1 and TRBJ1-2; 8 nucleotides line up with TRBD1. With 3 bases clipped from V and 6 bases from J, the junction kept 7 bases outside the gene matches. CDR1 and CDR2 from the germline V gene are SGHRS and YFSETQ. CDR3 length equals 14 residues. CDR3 DNA sequence: TGCGCCAGCAGCTCAGGGGACAGGAGGAATGGCTACACCTTC. It specifies CASSSGDRRNGYTF.

The genes are TRBV2 and TRBJ1-1; D possibly corresponds to TRBD1 (5 bases). The CDR3 sequence is 16 residues long. V dropped 8 bases and J dropped 5 bases, with 24 bases sitting between them. The germline V gene has CDR1 SNHLY and CDR2 FYNNEI. CDR3 sequence (DNA): TGTGCCAGCGCTAGAAGGGAGGGAGGTTCAGGGACTGAAGCTTTCTTT. Translated, it gives CASARREGGSGTEAFF.